The present T cell receptor beta chain was sequenced within a study of T cells in Graves' hyperthyroidism and ophthalmopathy. Authors of the study amplified TCR beta CDR3 regions from RNA transcripts. The HTBI primer set drove a first-round RT-PCR of the TCR CDR3. MiXCR, run by TCRdb on the multiplex PCR reads, gives a single entry per CDR3 protein. This sample has fewer than 300,000 distinct CDR3 sequences; roughly 15% occur once, and the top ten carry more than 30%. This clonotype was counted only a few times. Sequenced input: blood. This TCR derives from a woman between 50 and 59 years old with Graves' hyperthyroidism that later progressed to Graves' ophthalmopathy.

CDR3 sequence: CASSTRTLMEQYF. CDR3 DNA: TGTGCCAGCAGTACCCGGACTCTCATGGAGCAGTACTTC. This chain links TRBV28 with TRBJ2-7; TRBD2 might be the D (5 bases). The CDR3 consists of 13 residues. V lost 5 bases, J lost 7 bases, and 15 bases lay in between. Germline V gives CDR1 MDHEN, CDR2 SYDVKM.